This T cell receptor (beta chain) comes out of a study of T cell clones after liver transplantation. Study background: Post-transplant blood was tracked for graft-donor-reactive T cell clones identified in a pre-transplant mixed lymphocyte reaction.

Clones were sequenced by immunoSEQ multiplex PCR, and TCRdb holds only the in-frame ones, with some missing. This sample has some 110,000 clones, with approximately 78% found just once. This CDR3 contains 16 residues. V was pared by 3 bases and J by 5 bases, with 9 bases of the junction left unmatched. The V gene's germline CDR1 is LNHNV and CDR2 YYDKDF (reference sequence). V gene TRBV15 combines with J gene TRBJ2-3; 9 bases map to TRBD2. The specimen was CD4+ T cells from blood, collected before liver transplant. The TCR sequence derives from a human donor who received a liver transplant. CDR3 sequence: CATSRGLAGVEDTQYF. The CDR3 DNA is TGTGCCACCAGCAGGGGCTTAGCGGGAGTTGAAGATACGCAGTATTTT.